Reported below is one T cell receptor beta chain. Original processing methods: For nucleated cells, counts were estimated from reference gene primer amplification. The data were produced by immunoSEQ multiplex PCR, yet TCRdb's version contains in-frame clones alone and is incomplete. V and J calls and clone size are as listed in that table; D and trimming were resolved from the DNA. Among roughly 100,000 clones listed, roughly nine tenths were seen once. The sample belongs to a study of blood T cell repertoires in COVID-19. Study-wide background: The United States, Italy and Spain supplied acute and convalescent COVID-19 samples. Nucleic acid was either cDNA or gDNA, and it came from T cells, B-cell-depleted T cells, or PBMCs.

Germline values: CDR1 KGHSH, CDR2 LQKENI. The CDR3 runs 15 residues. V shed 1 base and J 5 bases; nucleotides not matched to a gene: 3. This chain links TRBV18 with TRBJ2-1; 9 nucleotides match TRBD2. The sample consisted of peripheral blood. This TCR derives from a human donor in a cohort sampled during active COVID-19. The CDR3 DNA is TGTGCCAGCTCACCACGCGGGAGGGCCGACAATGAGCAGTTCTTC. Its protein product is CASSPRGRADNEQFF.